This TCR beta chain was observed in a study of shared clonotypes between healthy human individuals. Points from the study as a whole: Sorted-subset sequencing, rarefaction showed, was incomplete despite large depth.

With respect to this clone: Its antigen is not identified.

This CDR3 is built from 15 residues. After removal of 2 bases from V and 6 bases from J, the junction contained 10 bases not matched to a gene. From germline, CDR1 is SNHLY and CDR2 FYNNEI. At the deep level, the assay was run. TCRdb's copy holds only in-frame clones and misses some; the assay was immunoSEQ multiplex PCR. The data show 300,000 to 400,000 clones, with 74% seen just once and 10% held by the top ten. The sequence was obtained from a man under 40 in good health. The chain carries TRBV2 and TRBJ2-7; 7 bases align to TRBD1. Input material: memory CD4+ T cells sorted from blood. Regarding subset: CD45RA-negative fraction. The CDR3 DNA reads as TGTGCCAGCAGTGAACGAGTGACAGGGTCGCGCGAGCAGTACTTC. Translation: CASSERVTGSREQYF.